This T cell receptor (beta chain) was captured by sequencing in a study of graft-versus-host responses after intestinal transplantation. About the study: Transplant types were multivisceral, liver-intestinal, or isolated intestinal. The whole recipient group had anti-thymocyte globulin induction followed by tacrolimus and steroids for around 3 years.

Study-wide points: Some GvH clones were seen earlier in gut or blood, suggesting intestinal origin.

This CDR3 comprises 12 residues. V lost 7 bases and J lost 4, with 12 bases in between. CDR1 is SQVTM, CDR2 ANQGSEA, per germline. Comments on this clone: Its cognate antigen is unknown.

TCRdb keeps only in-frame clones here, not all; method: immunoSEQ multiplex PCR. The sample includes 90,000 to 130,000 clones, roughly nine tenths of them seen just once. The TCR comes from a human donor who was the organ donor for an intestinal transplant. The V gene is TRBV29-1, the J gene TRBJ2-3; D gene ambiguous. Specimen: unstimulated CD4+ T cells sorted from spleen or lymph node cells, collected before transplant. CDR3 protein: CSGSSLADTQYF. CDR3 DNA sequence: TGCAGCGGATCATCCTTGGCAGATACGCAGTATTTT.